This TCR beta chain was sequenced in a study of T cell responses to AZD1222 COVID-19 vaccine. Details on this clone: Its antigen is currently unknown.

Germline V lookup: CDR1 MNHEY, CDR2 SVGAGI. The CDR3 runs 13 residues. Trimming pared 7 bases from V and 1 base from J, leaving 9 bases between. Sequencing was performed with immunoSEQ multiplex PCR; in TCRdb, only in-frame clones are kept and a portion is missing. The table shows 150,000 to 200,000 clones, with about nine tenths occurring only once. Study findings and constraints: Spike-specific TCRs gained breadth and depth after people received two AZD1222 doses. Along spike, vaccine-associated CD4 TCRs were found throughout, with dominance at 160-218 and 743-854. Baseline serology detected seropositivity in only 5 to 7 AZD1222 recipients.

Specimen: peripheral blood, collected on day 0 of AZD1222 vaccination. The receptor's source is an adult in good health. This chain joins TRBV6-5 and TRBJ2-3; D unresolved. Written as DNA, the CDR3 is TGTGCCAGCAACCGGGCTGGCACAGATACGCAGTATTTT. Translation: CASNRAGTDTQYF.